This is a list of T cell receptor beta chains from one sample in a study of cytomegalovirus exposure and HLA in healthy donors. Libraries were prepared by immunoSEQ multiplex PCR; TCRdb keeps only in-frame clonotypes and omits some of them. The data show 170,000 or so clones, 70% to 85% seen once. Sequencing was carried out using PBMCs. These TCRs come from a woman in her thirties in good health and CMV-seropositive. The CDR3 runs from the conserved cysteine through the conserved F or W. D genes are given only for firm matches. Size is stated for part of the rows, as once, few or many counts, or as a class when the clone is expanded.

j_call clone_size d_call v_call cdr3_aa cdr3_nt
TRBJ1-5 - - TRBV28 CASSKYAGGNQPQHF TGTGCCAGCAGTAAATACGCAGGGGGCAATCAGCCCCAGCATTTT
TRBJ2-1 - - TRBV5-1 CASSPDGGSYNEQFF TGCGCCAGCAGCCCGGATGGCGGATCCTACAATGAGCAGTTCTTC
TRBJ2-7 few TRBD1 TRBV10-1 CASSEGQGVAYEQYF TGCGCCAGCAGTGAGGGACAGGGGGTCGCGTACGAGCAGTACTTC
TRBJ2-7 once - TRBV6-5 CASRPGGSGAREQYF TGTGCCAGCAGGCCTGGTGGTAGCGGCGCTAGGGAGCAGTACTTC
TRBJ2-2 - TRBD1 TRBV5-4 CASSTGQGIAGELFF TGTGCCAGCAGCACGGGACAGGGGATTGCCGGGGAGCTGTTTTTT
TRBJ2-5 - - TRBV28 CASTPRQAYQETQYF TGTGCCAGCACCCCCCGCCAGGCGTACCAAGAGACCCAGTACTTC
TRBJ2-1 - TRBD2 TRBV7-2 CASSLGPDAGAYNEQFF TGTGCCAGCAGCTTAGGCCCCGACGCGGGAGCCTACAATGAGCAGTTCTTC
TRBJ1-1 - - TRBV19 CASSILGEREAFF TGTGCCAGTAGTATTCTGGGTGAGAGGGAAGCTTTCTTT
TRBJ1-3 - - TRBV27 CASSTGTMNTIYF TGTGCCAGCAGCACCGGGACAATGAACACCATATATTTT
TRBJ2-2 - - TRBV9 CASSHSPGQGELFF TGTGCCAGCAGCCACTCTCCAGGACAGGGGGAGCTGTTTTTT
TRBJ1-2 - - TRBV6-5 CASSSGYGYTF TGTGCCAGCAGTTCAGGGTATGGCTACACCTTC
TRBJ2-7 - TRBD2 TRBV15 CATSRPLGGSGEQYF TGTGCCACCAGCAGGCCTTTGGGAGGGTCGGGCGAGCAGTACTTC
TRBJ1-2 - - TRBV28 CASSSNRDPDGYTF TGTGCCAGCAGTTCCAACAGGGATCCCGATGGCTACACCTTC
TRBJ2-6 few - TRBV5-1 CASSSGSGANVLTF TGCGCCAGCAGCTCGGGGTCCGGGGCCAACGTCCTGACTTTC
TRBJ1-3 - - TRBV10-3 CAISGGPDSGNTIYF TGTGCCATCAGTGGAGGGCCAGACTCTGGAAACACCATATATTTT
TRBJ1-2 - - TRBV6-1 CASSETGLRYGYTF TGTGCCAGCAGTGAAACAGGATTGAGGTATGGCTACACCTTC
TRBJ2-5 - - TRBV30 CAWSVQSRETQYF TGTGCCTGGAGTGTACAGTCAAGGGAGACCCAGTACTTC
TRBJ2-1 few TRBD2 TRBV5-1 CASSPSGTSGLNEQFF TGCGCCAGCAGCCCCTCCGGGACTAGCGGTTTAAATGAGCAGTTCTTC